This T cell receptor (beta chain) derives from a study of CD8 T cells in ankylosing spondylitis. Trimming removed 4 bases at V and 5 bases at J, with 12 bases between. Germline V gene lookup returns CDR1 MGHRA and CDR2 YSYEKL. The CDR3 covers 13 residues. TCRdb reanalysed the 5' RACE reads using MiXCR and keeps one entry per CDR3 protein. In the table there are some 240,000 distinct CDR3 sequences, 15% to 20% of which are singletons. Sequencing input: blood, either unsorted or a sorted T cell fraction (not recorded which). The clonotype originates from a male donor with ankylosing spondylitis or in good health (not recorded which). The chain uses TRBV4-1 and TRBJ2-7; D is possibly TRBD2 (6 bases). The CDR3 DNA sequence: TGCGCCAGCAGCCCTGGAGGGGTCAACGAGCAGTACTTC. Its translation is CASSPGGVNEQYF.